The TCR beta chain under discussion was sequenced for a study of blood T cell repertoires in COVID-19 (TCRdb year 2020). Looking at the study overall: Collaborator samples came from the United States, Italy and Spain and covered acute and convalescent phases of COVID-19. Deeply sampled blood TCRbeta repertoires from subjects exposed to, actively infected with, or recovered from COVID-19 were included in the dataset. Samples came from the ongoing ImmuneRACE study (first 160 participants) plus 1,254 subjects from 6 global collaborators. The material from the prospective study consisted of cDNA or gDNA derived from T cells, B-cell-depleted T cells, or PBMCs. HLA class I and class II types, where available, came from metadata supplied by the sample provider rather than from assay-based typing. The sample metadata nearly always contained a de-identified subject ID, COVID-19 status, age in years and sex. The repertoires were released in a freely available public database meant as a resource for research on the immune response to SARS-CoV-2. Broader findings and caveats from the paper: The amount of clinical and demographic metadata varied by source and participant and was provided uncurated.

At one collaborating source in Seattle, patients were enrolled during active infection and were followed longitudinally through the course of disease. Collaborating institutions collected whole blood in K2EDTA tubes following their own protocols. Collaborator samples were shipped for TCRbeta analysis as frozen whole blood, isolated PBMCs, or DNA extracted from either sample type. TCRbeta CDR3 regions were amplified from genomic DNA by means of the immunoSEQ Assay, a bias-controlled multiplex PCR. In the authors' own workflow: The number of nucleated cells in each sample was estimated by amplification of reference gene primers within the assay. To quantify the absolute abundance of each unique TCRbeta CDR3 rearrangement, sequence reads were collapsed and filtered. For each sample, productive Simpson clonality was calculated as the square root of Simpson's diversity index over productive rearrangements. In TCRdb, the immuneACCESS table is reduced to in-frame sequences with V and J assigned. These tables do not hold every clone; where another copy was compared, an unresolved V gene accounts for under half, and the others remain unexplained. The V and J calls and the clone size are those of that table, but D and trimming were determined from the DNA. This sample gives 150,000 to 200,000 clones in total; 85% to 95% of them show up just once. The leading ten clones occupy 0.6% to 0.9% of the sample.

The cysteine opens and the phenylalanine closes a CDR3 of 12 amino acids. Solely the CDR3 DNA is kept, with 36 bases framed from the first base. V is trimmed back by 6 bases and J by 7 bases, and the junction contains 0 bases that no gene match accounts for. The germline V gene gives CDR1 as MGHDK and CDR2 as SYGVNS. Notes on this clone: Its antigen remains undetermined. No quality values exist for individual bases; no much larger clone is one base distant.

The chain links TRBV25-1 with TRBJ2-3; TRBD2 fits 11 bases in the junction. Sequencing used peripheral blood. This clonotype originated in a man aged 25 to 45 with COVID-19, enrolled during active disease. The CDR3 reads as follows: CASRTSGNTQYF. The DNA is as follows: TGTGCCAGCAGGACTAGCGGGAATACGCAGTATTTT.